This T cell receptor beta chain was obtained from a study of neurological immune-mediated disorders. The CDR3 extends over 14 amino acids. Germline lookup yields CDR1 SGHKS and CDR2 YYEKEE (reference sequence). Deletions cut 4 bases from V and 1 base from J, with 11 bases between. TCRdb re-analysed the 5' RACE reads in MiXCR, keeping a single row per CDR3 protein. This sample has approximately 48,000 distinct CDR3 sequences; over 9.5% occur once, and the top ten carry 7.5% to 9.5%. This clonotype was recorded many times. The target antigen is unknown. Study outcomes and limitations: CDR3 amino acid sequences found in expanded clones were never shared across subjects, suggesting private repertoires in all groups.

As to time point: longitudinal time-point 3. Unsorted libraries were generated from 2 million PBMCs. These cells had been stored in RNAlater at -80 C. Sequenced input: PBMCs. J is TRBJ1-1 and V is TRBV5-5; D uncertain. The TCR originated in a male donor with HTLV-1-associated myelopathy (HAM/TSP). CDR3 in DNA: TGTGCCAGCAGCCCTCGCACAACGAACACTGAAGCTTTCTTT. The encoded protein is CASSPRTTNTEAFF.